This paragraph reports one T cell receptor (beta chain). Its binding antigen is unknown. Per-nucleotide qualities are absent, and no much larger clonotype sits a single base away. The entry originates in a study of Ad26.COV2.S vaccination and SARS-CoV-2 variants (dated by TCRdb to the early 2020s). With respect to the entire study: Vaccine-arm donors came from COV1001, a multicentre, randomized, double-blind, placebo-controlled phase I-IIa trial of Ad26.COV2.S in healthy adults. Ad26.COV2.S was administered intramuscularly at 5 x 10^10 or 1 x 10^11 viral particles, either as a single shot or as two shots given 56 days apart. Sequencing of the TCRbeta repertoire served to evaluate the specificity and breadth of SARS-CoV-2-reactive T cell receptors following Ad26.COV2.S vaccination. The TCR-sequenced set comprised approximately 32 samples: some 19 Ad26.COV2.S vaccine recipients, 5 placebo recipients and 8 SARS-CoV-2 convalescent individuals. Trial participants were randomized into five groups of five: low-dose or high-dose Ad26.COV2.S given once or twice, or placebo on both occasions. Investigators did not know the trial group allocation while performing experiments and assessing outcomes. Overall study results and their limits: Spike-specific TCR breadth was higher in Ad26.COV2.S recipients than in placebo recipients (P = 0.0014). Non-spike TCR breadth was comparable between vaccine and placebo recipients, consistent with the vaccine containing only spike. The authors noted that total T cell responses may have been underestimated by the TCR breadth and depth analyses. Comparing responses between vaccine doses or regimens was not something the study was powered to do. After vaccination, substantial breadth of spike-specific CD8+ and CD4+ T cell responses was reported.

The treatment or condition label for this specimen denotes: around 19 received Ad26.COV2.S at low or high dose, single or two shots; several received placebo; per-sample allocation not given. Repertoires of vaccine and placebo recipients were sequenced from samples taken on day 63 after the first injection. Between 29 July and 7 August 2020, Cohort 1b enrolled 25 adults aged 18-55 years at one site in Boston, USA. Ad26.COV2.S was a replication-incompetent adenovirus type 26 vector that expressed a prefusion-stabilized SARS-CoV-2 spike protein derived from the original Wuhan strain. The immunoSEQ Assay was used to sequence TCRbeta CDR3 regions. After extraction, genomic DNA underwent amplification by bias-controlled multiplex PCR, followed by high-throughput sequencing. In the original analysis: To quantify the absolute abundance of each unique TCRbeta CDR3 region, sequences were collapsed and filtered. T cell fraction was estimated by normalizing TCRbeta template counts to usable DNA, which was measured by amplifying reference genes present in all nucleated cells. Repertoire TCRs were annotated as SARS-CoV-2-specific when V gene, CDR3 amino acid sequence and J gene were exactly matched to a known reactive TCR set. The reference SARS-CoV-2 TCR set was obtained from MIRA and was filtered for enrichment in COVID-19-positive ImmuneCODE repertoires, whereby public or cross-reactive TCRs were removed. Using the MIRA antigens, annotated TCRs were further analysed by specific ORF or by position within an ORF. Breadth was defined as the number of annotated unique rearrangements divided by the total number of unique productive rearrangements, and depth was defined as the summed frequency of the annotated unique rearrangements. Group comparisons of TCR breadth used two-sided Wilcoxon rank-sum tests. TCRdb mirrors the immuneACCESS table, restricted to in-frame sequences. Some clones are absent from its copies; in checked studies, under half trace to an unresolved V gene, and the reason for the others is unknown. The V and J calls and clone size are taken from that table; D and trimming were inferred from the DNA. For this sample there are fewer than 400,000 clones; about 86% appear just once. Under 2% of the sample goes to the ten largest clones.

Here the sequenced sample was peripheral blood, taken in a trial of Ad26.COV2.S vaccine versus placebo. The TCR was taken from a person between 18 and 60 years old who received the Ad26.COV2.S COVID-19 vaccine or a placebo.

The DNA sequence follows: TGTGCCAGCAGCCAAGATGTCGGGGCCTGGAATGAGCAGTTCTTC. Protein translation: CASSQDVGAWNEQFF. The chain uses TRBV3-1 (or the pseudogene TRBV3-2) and TRBJ2-1; the D region is possibly TRBD1 or TRBD2, each matching across 5 bases. Cut back by 0 bases and 7 bases, the V and J ends lie 13 bases apart. The cysteine opens and the phenylalanine closes a CDR3 of 15 amino acids. Solely the CDR3 DNA is kept, with 45 bases framed from the first base. Taken from the germline V gene (reference sequence), the CDR1 and CDR2 loops are LGHDT and YNNKEL.